These 10 T cell receptor beta chains were all obtained from the same sample, sequenced in a study of T-cell reconstitution after alpha-beta-depleted transplantation in children. Unique molecular identifiers were incorporated into the prepared TCRbeta library. TCRdb analysed the PCR reads with MiXCR anew, one entry per CDR3 protein. This table has 600,000 to 700,000 distinct CDR3 sequences, around 14% appearing once. Sample: PBMCs, taken before TCRalphabeta/CD19-depleted stem cell transplant. These receptors were taken from a girl aged 2 to 9 with congenital amegakaryocytic thrombocytopenia, due to receive a stem cell transplant.

This clonotype was seen only a few times. This sequence may be a read error, since a much larger clone differs from it by one base. V is TRBV7-8 and J is TRBJ1-5; no reliable D call. This CDR3 has 13 residues. The germline V and J ends were trimmed by 0 bases and 5 bases, with 5 bases remaining between them. The germline CDR1 and CDR2 sequences are SGHVS and FQNEAQ. The CDR3 region has the DNA TGTGCCAGCAGCTTAGCGGAGGATCAGCCCCAGCATTTT. This encodes CASSLAEDQPQHF.

This chain connects TRBV12-3 or TRBV12-4 to TRBJ1-4; D remains unclear. Between the trimmed V and J ends, which lost 5 bases and 8 bases, there was a span of 15 bases. The CDR3 contains 14 residues. CDR3 DNA: TGTGCCAGCAGTGTGTCTACCGCGGGGGAAAAACTGTTTTTT. The encoded protein is CASSVSTAGEKLFF.

The chain uses TRBV7-9 and TRBJ1-3; D might be TRBD1 (5 bases). CDR3 size: 15 residues. From germline, CDR1 is SEHNR and CDR2 FQNEAQ (reference sequence). Trimming stripped 7 bases from V and 2 bases from J, with 15 bases between. CDR3 sequence reads: CASKRDRAAGNTIYF. CDR3 DNA sequence: TGTGCCAGCAAACGGGACCGTGCGGCTGGAAACACCATATATTTT. Full variable domain (rest looked up from reference TRBV7-9 and TRBJ1-3): DTGVSQNPRHKITKRGQNVTFRCDPISEHNRLYWYRQTLGQGPEFLTYFQNEAQLEKSRLLSDRFSAERPKGSFSTLEIQRTEQGDSAMYLCASKRDRAAGNTIYFGEGSWLTVV.

This clonotype came up many times. The chain is built from TRBV20-1 and TRBJ2-1; 9 nucleotides align to TRBD2. V lost 6 bases to trimming and J lost 11 bases; unmatched junction nucleotides: 14. There are 14 residues in the CDR3. Germline-derived CDR1 and CDR2 are DFQATT and SNEGSKA (reference sequence). CDR3 coding DNA: TGCAGTGCGGTCTTTGTTAGCGGGAGTAATCAGCAGTTCTTC. It specifies CSAVFVSGSNQQFF.

This clonotype was seen many times. In nucleotides, the CDR3 is TGCGCCAGCAGCTTGGTAGGCAGTCCCTACGAGCAGTACTTC. Residues: CASSLVGSPYEQYF. The chain has TRBV5-1 and TRBJ2-7; D uncertain. The CDR3 is 14 residues long. Germline values: CDR1 SGHRS, CDR2 YFSETQ. Between the trimmed V and J ends, which lost 0 bases and 2 bases, there was a span of 9 bases.

In its sample, this clonotype was seen many times. The chain is built from TRBV5-1 and TRBJ2-1, with a weak D call TRBD2 (5 bases). Germline V gives CDR1 SGHRS, CDR2 YFSETQ. CDR3 size: 16 residues. V gave up 0 bases and J gave up 8 bases, with 18 bases separating them. In DNA form, the CDR3 reads TGCGCCAGCAGCTTGGTTCCAGCGGTGGTTGGGGATGAGCAGTTCTTC. This translates into CASSLVPAVVGDEQFF.

V usage is TRBV18 and J usage is TRBJ1-3; TRBD1 might be the D (6 bases). V lost 2 bases to trimming and J lost 5 bases, with 10 bases between them. CDR1 is KGHSH and CDR2 is LQKENI in the germline V gene. CDR3 length: 14 amino acids. CDR3 in amino acids: CASSPGQSRNTIYF. DNA of the CDR3: TGTGCCAGCTCACCAGGACAGAGTCGAAACACCATATATTTT.

This rearrangement joins TRBV12-3 or TRBV12-4 to TRBJ2-1; D possibly corresponds to TRBD2 (7 bases). The CDR3 length is 12 residues. With 7 bases removed from V and 10 bases from J, the gap between germline ends came to 14 bases. In DNA form, the CDR3 reads TGTGCCAGCACCCTGGGGGGGCCCGAGCAGTTCTTC. Translation gives CASTLGGPEQFF.

The V call is TRBV5-1, the J call TRBJ2-2, with a weak D call TRBD2 (6 bases). Per germline, CDR1 SGHRS and CDR2 YFSETQ. Trimming took off 0 bases at V and 6 bases at J, with 15 bases between the two ends. The CDR3 spans 16 residues. In nucleotides, the CDR3 is TGCGCCAGCAGCTTGGCCCAAGGGACGGGAGCCGGGGAGCTGTTTTTT. It specifies CASSLAQGTGAGELFF. Looking up the rest from reference TRBV5-1 and TRBJ2-2 gives the full variable domain: KAGVTQTPRYLIKTRGQQVTLSCSPISGHRSVSWYQQTPGQGLQFLFEYFSETQRNKGNFPGRFSGRQFSNSRSEMNVSTLELGDSALYLCASSLAQGTGAGELFFGEGSRLTVL.

This clonotype was recorded at least ten times. The chain joins TRBV5-4 to TRBJ2-7; TRBD2 matches 14 bases. After removal of 7 bases from V and 4 bases from J, the junction contained 4 bases not matched to a gene. The CDR3 loop spans 14 amino acids. Germline V gene data show CDR1 as SGHNT and CDR2 as YYREEE (reference sequence). The CDR3 nucleotides are TGTGCCAGCGGCGGACTAGCGGGAGGTTACGAGCAGTACTTC. Translating it yields CASGGLAGGYEQYF.